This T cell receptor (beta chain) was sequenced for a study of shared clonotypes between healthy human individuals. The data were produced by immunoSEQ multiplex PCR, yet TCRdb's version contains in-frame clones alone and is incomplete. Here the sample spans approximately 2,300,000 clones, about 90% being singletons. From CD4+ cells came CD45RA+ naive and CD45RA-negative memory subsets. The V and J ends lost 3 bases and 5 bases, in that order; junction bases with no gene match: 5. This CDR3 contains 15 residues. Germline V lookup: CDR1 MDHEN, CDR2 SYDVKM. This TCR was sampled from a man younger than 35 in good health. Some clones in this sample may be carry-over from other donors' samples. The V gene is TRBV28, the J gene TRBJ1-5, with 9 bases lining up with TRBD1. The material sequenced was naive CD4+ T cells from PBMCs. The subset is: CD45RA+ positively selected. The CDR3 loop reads CASSFGQGRYQPQHF. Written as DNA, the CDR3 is TGTGCCAGCAGTTTTGGACAGGGGAGATATCAGCCCCAGCATTTT. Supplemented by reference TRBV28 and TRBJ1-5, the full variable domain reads DVKVTQSSRYLVKRTGEKVFLECVQDMDHENMFWYRQDPGLGLRLIYFSYDVKMKEKGDIPEGYSVSREKKERFSLILESASTNQTSMYLCASSFGQGRYQPQHFGDGTRLSIL.